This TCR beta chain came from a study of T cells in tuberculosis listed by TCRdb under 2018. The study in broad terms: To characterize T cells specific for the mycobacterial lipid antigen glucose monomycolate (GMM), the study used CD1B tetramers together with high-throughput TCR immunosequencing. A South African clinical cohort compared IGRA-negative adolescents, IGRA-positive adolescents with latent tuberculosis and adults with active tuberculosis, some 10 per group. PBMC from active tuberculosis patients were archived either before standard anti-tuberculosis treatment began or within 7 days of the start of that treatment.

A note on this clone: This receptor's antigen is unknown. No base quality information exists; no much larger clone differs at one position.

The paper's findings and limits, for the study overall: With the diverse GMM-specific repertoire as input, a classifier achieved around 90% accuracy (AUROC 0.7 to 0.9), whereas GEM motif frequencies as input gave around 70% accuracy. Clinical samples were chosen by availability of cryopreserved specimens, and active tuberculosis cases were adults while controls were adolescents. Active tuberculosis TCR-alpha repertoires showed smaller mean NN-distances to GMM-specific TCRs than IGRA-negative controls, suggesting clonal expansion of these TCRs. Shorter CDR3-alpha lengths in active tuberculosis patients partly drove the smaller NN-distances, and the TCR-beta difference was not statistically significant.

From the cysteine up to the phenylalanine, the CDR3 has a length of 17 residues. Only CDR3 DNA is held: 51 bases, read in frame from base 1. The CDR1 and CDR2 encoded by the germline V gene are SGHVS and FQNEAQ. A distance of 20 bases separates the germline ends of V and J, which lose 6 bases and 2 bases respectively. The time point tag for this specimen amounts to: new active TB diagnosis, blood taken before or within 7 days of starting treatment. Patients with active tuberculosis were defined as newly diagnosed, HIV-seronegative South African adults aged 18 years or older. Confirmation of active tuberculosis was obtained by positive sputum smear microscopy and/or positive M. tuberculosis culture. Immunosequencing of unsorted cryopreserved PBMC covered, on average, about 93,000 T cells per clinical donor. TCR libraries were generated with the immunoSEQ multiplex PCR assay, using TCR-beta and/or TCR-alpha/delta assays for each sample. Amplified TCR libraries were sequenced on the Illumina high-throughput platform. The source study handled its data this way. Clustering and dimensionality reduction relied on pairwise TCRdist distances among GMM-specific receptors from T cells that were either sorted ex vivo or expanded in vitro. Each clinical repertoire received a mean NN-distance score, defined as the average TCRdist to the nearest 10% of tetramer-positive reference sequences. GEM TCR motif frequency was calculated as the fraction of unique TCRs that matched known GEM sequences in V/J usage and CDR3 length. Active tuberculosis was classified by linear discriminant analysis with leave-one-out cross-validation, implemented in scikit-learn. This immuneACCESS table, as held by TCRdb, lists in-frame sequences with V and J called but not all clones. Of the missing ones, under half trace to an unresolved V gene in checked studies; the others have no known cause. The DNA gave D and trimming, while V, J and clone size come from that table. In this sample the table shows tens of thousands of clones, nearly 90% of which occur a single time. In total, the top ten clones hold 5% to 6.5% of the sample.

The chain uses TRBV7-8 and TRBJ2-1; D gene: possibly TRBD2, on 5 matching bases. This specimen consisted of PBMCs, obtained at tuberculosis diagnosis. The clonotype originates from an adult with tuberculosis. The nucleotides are TGTGCCAGCAGTCATACTAGGGTTTCGGCCGCCTACAATGAGCAGTTCTTC. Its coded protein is CASSHTRVSAAYNEQFF.